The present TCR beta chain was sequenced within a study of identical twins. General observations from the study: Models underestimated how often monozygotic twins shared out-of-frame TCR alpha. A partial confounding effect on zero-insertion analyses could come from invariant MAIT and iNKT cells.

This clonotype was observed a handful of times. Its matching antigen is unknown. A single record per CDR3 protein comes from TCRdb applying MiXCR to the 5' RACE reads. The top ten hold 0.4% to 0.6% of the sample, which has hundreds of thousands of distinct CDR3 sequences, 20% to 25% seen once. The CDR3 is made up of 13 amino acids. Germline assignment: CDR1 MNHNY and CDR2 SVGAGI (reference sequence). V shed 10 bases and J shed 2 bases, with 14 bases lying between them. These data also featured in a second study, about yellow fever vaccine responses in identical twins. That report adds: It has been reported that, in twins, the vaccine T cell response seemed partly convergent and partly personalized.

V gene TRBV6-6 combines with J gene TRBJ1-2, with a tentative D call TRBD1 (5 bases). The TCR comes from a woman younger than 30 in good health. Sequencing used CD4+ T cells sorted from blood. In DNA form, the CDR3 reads TGTGCCACCGAGGTTGGGGGGAACTATGGCTACACCTTC. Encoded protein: CATEVGGNYGYTF.